The text below deals with one T cell receptor (beta chain). Antigen unknown. This entry is derived from a study of blood T cells in healthy people across ages. Peripheral blood was drawn, 7.5 to 10 milliliters per donor. Samples had at least 7 million PBMCs isolated from them. Overall study results and limits: No conclusive comparison of naive versus antigen-experienced cells was possible with unsorted PBMCs.

With a J-beta primer mix and a sample-barcoded 5' primer, a second PCR ran about 6 to 11 cycles. TCRdb fed the 5' RACE reads into MiXCR, producing one record per CDR3 protein. The table shows roughly 1,300,000 distinct CDR3 sequences, with 59% occurring only once. This CDR3 has 17 amino acids. Germline assignment: CDR1 MNHEY and CDR2 SMNVEV (reference sequence). The origin of this receptor is a man aged 18-30 years in good health. The J gene is TRBJ2-7, the V gene TRBV27; 12 bases map to TRBD2. The J call is doubtful: the DNA matches TRBJ2-5 better. Sample: blood. The chain's CDR3 is CASSPRLAGGFRETQYF. The CDR3 coding sequence is TGTGCCAGCAGTCCCCGGCTAGCGGGGGGGTTTCGGGAGACCCAGTACTTC.